This entry is about one T cell receptor beta chain. TCRdb's table, derived via immunoSEQ multiplex PCR, lists solely in-frame clones and lacks some. Among about 260,000 clones listed, about 80% were seen once. Trimming took 4 bases from V and 9 from J; bases not matched to a gene: 7. The CDR3 contains 15 residues. CDR1 is MDHEN, CDR2 SYDVKM, per germline. The sample originates from a study of blood T cell repertoires in COVID-19. The material sequenced was peripheral blood. V is TRBV28 and J is TRBJ1-6; TRBD1 matches 9 bases. This clonotype was obtained from a woman of 80 years or more with acute or convalescent COVID-19. CDR3: CASSSPGQGGSPLHF. The CDR3 DNA follows: TGTGCCAGCAGTTCACCGGGACAGGGTGGTTCACCCCTCCACTTT.